The rows below give T cell receptor beta chains drawn from one sample of a study of T cells after yellow fever vaccination. One entry per CDR3 protein results from TCRdb running MiXCR on the 5' RACE reads. The table records fewer than 450,000 distinct CDR3 sequences, 11% of them present only once. The material was PBMCs, obtained on the day of the first yellow fever vaccination. The receptors here all came from a man aged 18-30 years who received the YFV17D yellow fever vaccine. CDR3s include the opening cysteine and the closing phenylalanine or tryptophan. D genes are given only for firm matches. The size field is filled for only some rows; it gives once, few, many or a size class.

clone_size: -; d_call: TRBD1; v_call: TRBV30; j_call: TRBJ2-7; cdr3_length: 16; cdr3_nt: TGTGCCTGGAGCTCCCTCCCGGGACAGGGCCACTACGAGCAGTACTTC; cdr3_aa: CAWSSLPGQGHYEQYF
clone_size: many; d_call: TRBD1; v_call: TRBV5-1; j_call: TRBJ2-1; cdr3_length: 14; cdr3_nt: TGCGCCAGCAGCTTGACAGGGGCGACCGATGAGCAGTTCTTC; cdr3_aa: CASSLTGATDEQFF
clone_size: few; d_call: -; v_call: TRBV3-1; j_call: TRBJ2-7; cdr3_length: 13; cdr3_nt: TGTGCCAGCAGCATGGGACAATCCTACGAGCAGTACTTC; cdr3_aa: CASSMGQSYEQYF
clone_size: -; d_call: TRBD1; v_call: TRBV19; j_call: TRBJ2-7; cdr3_length: 15; cdr3_nt: TGTGCCAGTAGTCCCCAGGGGGCGTCCTCCTACGAGCAGTACTTC; cdr3_aa: CASSPQGASSYEQYF
clone_size: few; d_call: -; v_call: TRBV5-1; j_call: TRBJ2-5; cdr3_length: 13; cdr3_nt: TGCGCCAGCAGCTTGACAGTCGGAGAGACCCAGTACTTC; cdr3_aa: CASSLTVGETQYF
clone_size: few; d_call: -; v_call: TRBV11-1; j_call: TRBJ2-5; cdr3_length: 15; cdr3_nt: TGTGCCAGCAGCTCTGCCAAGGAAAGCCAAGAGACCCAGTACTTC; cdr3_aa: CASSSAKESQETQYF
clone_size: many; d_call: -; v_call: TRBV5-4; j_call: TRBJ2-5; cdr3_length: 13; cdr3_nt: TGTGCCAGCAGCCCACGGGGGTCAGAGACCCAGTACTTC; cdr3_aa: CASSPRGSETQYF
clone_size: -; d_call: -; v_call: TRBV27; j_call: TRBJ2-3; cdr3_length: 15; cdr3_nt: TGTGCCAGCAGCTCCCTTACAGATAGCACAGATACGCAGTATTTT; cdr3_aa: CASSSLTDSTDTQYF
clone_size: once; d_call: -; v_call: TRBV6-6; j_call: TRBJ1-2; cdr3_length: 13; cdr3_nt: TGTGCCAGCAGTTACGACGGGATCTATGGCTACACCTTC; cdr3_aa: CASSYDGIYGYTF
clone_size: few; d_call: -; v_call: TRBV7-2; j_call: TRBJ2-7; cdr3_length: 16; cdr3_nt: TGTGCCAGCAGCTTAGGGGAATCGCGGCAGGGTTACGAGCAGTACTTC; cdr3_aa: CASSLGESRQGYEQYF
clone_size: -; d_call: -; v_call: TRBV5-1; j_call: TRBJ1-1; cdr3_length: 15; cdr3_nt: TGCGCCAGCAGCTCCCGACAGGACCGGAACACTGAAGCTTTCTTT; cdr3_aa: CASSSRQDRNTEAFF
clone_size: few; d_call: -; v_call: TRBV5-4; j_call: TRBJ2-1; cdr3_length: 13; cdr3_nt: TGTGCCAGCAGCTCTTCCCGCAGCAATGAGCAGTTCTTC; cdr3_aa: CASSSSRSNEQFF
clone_size: few; d_call: TRBD1; v_call: TRBV15; j_call: TRBJ2-7; cdr3_length: 14; cdr3_nt: TGTGCCACCAGCGGGAGGGGACAGGGCTACGAGCAGTACTTC; cdr3_aa: CATSGRGQGYEQYF
clone_size: -; d_call: TRBD2; v_call: TRBV20-1; j_call: TRBJ2-1; cdr3_length: 17; cdr3_nt: TGCAGTGCTAGACTACTAGCGGGGGGCATGTCCTACAATGAGCAGTTCTTC; cdr3_aa: CSARLLAGGMSYNEQFF
clone_size: -; d_call: -; v_call: TRBV12-3/TRBV12-4; j_call: TRBJ1-1; cdr3_length: 12; cdr3_nt: TGTGCCAGCAGTTCCCTGGGACAAGAAGCTTTCTTT; cdr3_aa: CASSSLGQEAFF
clone_size: many; d_call: -; v_call: TRBV5-1; j_call: TRBJ2-5; cdr3_length: 14; cdr3_nt: TGCGCCAGCAGCTTCCGCGGGATTGAGGAGACCCAGTACTTC; cdr3_aa: CASSFRGIEETQYF
clone_size: few; d_call: -; v_call: TRBV13; j_call: TRBJ1-1; cdr3_length: 15; cdr3_nt: TGTGCCAGCAGCTTAGCGTATACTCCTCTGGGGGGAGCTTTCTTT; cdr3_aa: CASSLAYTPLGGAFF
clone_size: few; d_call: -; v_call: TRBV27; j_call: TRBJ2-1; cdr3_length: 17; cdr3_nt: TGTGCCAGCAGTTTAATTTCGCGCAGGGGCCTCGAGAATGAGCAGTTCTTC; cdr3_aa: CASSLISRRGLENEQFF
clone_size: -; d_call: -; v_call: TRBV20-1; j_call: TRBJ1-4; cdr3_length: 15; cdr3_nt: TGCAGTGCTCCCTCTAGGGGGGTAACTAATGAAAAACTGTTTTTT; cdr3_aa: CSAPSRGVTNEKLFF
clone_size: -; d_call: -; v_call: TRBV6-1; j_call: TRBJ2-5; cdr3_length: 14; cdr3_nt: TGTGCCAGTCGGGGACTTCCCGTCTCTCGGACCCAGTACTTC; cdr3_aa: CASRGLPVSRTQYF
clone_size: few; d_call: TRBD1; v_call: TRBV7-7; j_call: TRBJ2-2; cdr3_length: 15; cdr3_nt: TGTGCCAGCAGCCGCCGGACAGGGCACACCGGGGAGCTGTTTTTT; cdr3_aa: CASSRRTGHTGELFF
clone_size: -; d_call: TRBD2; v_call: TRBV7-2; j_call: TRBJ2-2; cdr3_length: 16; cdr3_nt: TGTGCCAGCAGCAAGCAACTAGCGGGGTCCACCGGGGAGCTGTTTTTT; cdr3_aa: CASSKQLAGSTGELFF
clone_size: -; d_call: TRBD2; v_call: TRBV5-1; j_call: TRBJ2-7; cdr3_length: 14; cdr3_nt: TGCGCCAGCAGCTTGGATGCGGGGGCCTACGAGCAGTACTTC; cdr3_aa: CASSLDAGAYEQYF
clone_size: few; d_call: -; v_call: TRBV24-1; j_call: TRBJ2-2; cdr3_length: 15; cdr3_nt: TGTGCCACCAGTGCCCCGGGGGTAACCACCGGGGAGCTGTTTTTT; cdr3_aa: CATSAPGVTTGELFF
clone_size: -; d_call: -; v_call: TRBV5-5; j_call: TRBJ2-1; cdr3_length: 14; cdr3_nt: TGTGCCAGCAGCTTGGTCCAGGGCCGAAATGAGCAGTTCTTC; cdr3_aa: CASSLVQGRNEQFF
clone_size: -; d_call: TRBD2; v_call: TRBV5-1; j_call: TRBJ2-7; cdr3_length: 14; cdr3_nt: TGCGCCAGCAGCGGGGGGGGGTTCCCCTACGAGCAGTACTTC; cdr3_aa: CASSGGGFPYEQYF
clone_size: few; d_call: -; v_call: TRBV20-1; j_call: TRBJ1-5; cdr3_length: 15; cdr3_nt: TGCAGTGCTAGACCCGGGGGTTATAGCAATCAGCCCCAGCATTTT; cdr3_aa: CSARPGGYSNQPQHF
clone_size: -; d_call: -; v_call: TRBV7-2; j_call: TRBJ1-1; cdr3_length: 16; cdr3_nt: TGTGCCAGCAGCTTAGCGCGTACAAGGCTGAACACTGAAGCTTTCTTT; cdr3_aa: CASSLARTRLNTEAFF
clone_size: -; d_call: TRBD1; v_call: TRBV7-2; j_call: TRBJ1-2; cdr3_length: 14; cdr3_nt: TGTGCCAGCAGCCTCGGACAGGGGGCCCGTGGCTACACCTTC; cdr3_aa: CASSLGQGARGYTF
clone_size: -; d_call: -; v_call: TRBV19; j_call: TRBJ1-5; cdr3_length: 14; cdr3_nt: TGTGCCAGTAGTATAGATCTGGGGACATCGCCCCAGCATTTT; cdr3_aa: CASSIDLGTSPQHF
clone_size: many; d_call: TRBD2; v_call: TRBV6-5; j_call: TRBJ2-3; cdr3_length: 16; cdr3_nt: TGTGCCAGCAGTCCCCTAGCGGGGGTTAGCACAGATACGCAGTATTTT; cdr3_aa: CASSPLAGVSTDTQYF
clone_size: few; d_call: TRBD2; v_call: TRBV7-2; j_call: TRBJ2-3; cdr3_length: 12; cdr3_nt: TGTGCCAGCAGCTTACTAGCGGGGGGGCTGAATTTT; cdr3_aa: CASSLLAGGLNF
clone_size: -; d_call: -; v_call: TRBV4-3; j_call: TRBJ1-1; cdr3_length: 13; cdr3_nt: TGCGCCAGCAGCCTGTCCTTGGTCCAGGAAGCTTTCTTT; cdr3_aa: CASSLSLVQEAFF
clone_size: few; d_call: -; v_call: TRBV2; j_call: TRBJ2-2; cdr3_length: 12; cdr3_nt: TGTGCCAGCAGTGTAGGGAAAGGGAAGCTGTTTTTT; cdr3_aa: CASSVGKGKLFF
clone_size: many; d_call: TRBD1; v_call: TRBV24-1; j_call: TRBJ2-5; cdr3_length: 15; cdr3_nt: TGTGCCACCAGTGATCCCACGACAGGGGGGGAGACCCAGTACTTC; cdr3_aa: CATSDPTTGGETQYF
clone_size: -; d_call: -; v_call: TRBV7-6; j_call: TRBJ2-2; cdr3_length: 14; cdr3_nt: TGTGCCAGCAGCCCAGGGACGGTTACCGGGGAGCTGTTTTTT; cdr3_aa: CASSPGTVTGELFF
clone_size: -; d_call: TRBD2; v_call: TRBV6-1; j_call: TRBJ2-1; cdr3_length: 15; cdr3_nt: TGTGCCAGCAGCCTAGCGGGGGGGACCAACAATGAGCAGTTCTTC; cdr3_aa: CASSLAGGTNNEQFF
clone_size: few; d_call: -; v_call: TRBV15; j_call: TRBJ2-5; cdr3_length: 16; cdr3_nt: TGTGCCACCAGCAGAGATGGGTGGCAGGACCAAGAGACCCAGTACTTC; cdr3_aa: CATSRDGWQDQETQYF
clone_size: -; d_call: TRBD2; v_call: TRBV28; j_call: TRBJ2-1; cdr3_length: 18; cdr3_nt: TGTGCCAGCAGTGGACTAGCGGGGCTTCAAGGCTCCTACAATGAGCAGTTCTTC; cdr3_aa: CASSGLAGLQGSYNEQFF
clone_size: -; d_call: -; v_call: TRBV10-3; j_call: TRBJ1-4; cdr3_length: 14; cdr3_nt: TGTGCCATCAGTGAGTCGTCGGCGGAGGAAAAACTGTTTTTT; cdr3_aa: CAISESSAEEKLFF
clone_size: few; d_call: -; v_call: TRBV10-2; j_call: TRBJ2-1; cdr3_length: 12; cdr3_nt: TGCGCCAGCAGGGGGGCCCCCCATGAGCAGTTCTTC; cdr3_aa: CASRGAPHEQFF
clone_size: few; d_call: -; v_call: TRBV29-1; j_call: TRBJ1-1; cdr3_length: 14; cdr3_nt: TGCAGCGTTGGGCGCGCACCCACGAACACTGAAGCTTTCTTT; cdr3_aa: CSVGRAPTNTEAFF
clone_size: -; d_call: -; v_call: TRBV11-1; j_call: TRBJ2-2; cdr3_length: 14; cdr3_nt: TGTGCCAGCAGCTTAATCGCGGGCTCGGGGGAGCTGTTTTTT; cdr3_aa: CASSLIAGSGELFF
clone_size: few; d_call: TRBD1; v_call: TRBV20-1; j_call: TRBJ1-4; cdr3_length: 13; cdr3_nt: TGCAGTGCTAGTCAGGGGGCAGCTGAAAAACTGTTTTTT; cdr3_aa: CSASQGAAEKLFF
clone_size: few; d_call: TRBD1; v_call: TRBV11-1; j_call: TRBJ1-6; cdr3_length: 18; cdr3_nt: TGTGCCAGCAGTTCACCGGGACAGAGCAGCTCCTATAATTCACCCCTCCACTTT; cdr3_aa: CASSSPGQSSSYNSPLHF
clone_size: -; d_call: -; v_call: TRBV12-3/TRBV12-4; j_call: TRBJ1-6; cdr3_length: 14; cdr3_nt: TGTGCCAGCAGTGCGCCGGCCTCTAATTCACCCCTCCACTTT; cdr3_aa: CASSAPASNSPLHF
clone_size: few; d_call: -; v_call: TRBV7-9; j_call: TRBJ1-2; cdr3_length: 17; cdr3_nt: TGTGCCAGCAGTTCGACCCTTAGTGCAGGGCCTAACTATGGCTACACCTTC; cdr3_aa: CASSSTLSAGPNYGYTF